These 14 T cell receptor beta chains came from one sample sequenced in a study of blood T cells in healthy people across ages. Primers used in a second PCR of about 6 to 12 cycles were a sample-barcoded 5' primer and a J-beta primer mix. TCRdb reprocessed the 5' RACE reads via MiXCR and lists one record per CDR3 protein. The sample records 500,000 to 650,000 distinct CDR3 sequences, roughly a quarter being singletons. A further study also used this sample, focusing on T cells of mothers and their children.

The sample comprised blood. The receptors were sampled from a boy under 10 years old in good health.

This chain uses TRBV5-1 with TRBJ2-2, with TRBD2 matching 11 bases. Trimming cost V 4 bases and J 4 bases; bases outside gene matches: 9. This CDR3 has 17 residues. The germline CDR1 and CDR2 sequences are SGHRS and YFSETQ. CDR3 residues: CASSPLTSGAPTGELFF. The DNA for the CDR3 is TGCGCCAGCAGCCCCCTGACTAGCGGGGCCCCCACCGGGGAGCTGTTTTTT. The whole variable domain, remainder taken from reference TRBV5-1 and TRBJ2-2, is KAGVTQTPRYLIKTRGQQVTLSCSPISGHRSVSWYQQTPGQGLQFLFEYFSETQRNKGNFPGRFSGRQFSNSRSEMNVSTLELGDSALYLCASSPLTSGAPTGELFFGEGSRLTVL.

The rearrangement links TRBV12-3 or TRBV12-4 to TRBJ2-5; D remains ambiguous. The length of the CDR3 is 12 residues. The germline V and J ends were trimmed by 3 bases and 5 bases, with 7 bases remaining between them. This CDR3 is CASSFESETQYF. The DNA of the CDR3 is TGTGCCAGCAGTTTCGAATCGGAGACCCAGTACTTC.

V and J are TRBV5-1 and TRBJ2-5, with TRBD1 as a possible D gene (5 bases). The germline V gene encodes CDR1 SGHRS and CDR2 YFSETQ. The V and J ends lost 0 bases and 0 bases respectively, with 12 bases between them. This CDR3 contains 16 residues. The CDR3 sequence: CASSLVAAGNQETQYF. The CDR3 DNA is TGCGCCAGCAGCTTGGTGGCGGCAGGGAACCAAGAGACCCAGTACTTC.

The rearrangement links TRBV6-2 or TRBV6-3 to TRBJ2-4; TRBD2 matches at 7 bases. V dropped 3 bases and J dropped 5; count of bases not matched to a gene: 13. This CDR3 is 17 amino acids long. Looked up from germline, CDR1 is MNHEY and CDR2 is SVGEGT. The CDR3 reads CASSYEFGGGLENIQYF. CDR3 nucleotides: TGTGCCAGCAGTTATGAATTTGGGGGAGGGCTGGAAAACATTCAGTACTTC.

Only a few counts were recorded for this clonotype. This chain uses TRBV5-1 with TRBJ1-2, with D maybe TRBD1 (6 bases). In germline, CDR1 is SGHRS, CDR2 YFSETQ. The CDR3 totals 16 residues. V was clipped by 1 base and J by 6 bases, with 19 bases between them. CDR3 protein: CASSLNSPNPGDGYTF. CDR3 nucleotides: TGCGCCAGCAGCTTGAATAGTCCGAACCCAGGGGATGGCTACACCTTC.

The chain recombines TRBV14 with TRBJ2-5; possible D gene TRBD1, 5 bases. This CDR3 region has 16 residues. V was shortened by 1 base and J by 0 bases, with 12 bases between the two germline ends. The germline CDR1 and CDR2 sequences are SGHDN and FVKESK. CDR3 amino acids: CASSQGGLRYQETQYF. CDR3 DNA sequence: TGTGCCAGCAGCCAAGGGGGCCTCCGGTACCAAGAGACCCAGTACTTC.

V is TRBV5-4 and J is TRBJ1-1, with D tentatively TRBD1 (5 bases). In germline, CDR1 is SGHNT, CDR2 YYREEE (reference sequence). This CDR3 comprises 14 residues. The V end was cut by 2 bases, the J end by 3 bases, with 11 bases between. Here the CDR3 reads CASSFTGADTEAFF. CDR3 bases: TGTGCCAGCAGCTTTACCGGGGCGGACACTGAAGCTTTCTTT. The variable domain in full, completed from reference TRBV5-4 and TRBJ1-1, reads ETGVTQSPTHLIKTRGQQVTLRCSSQSGHNTVSWYQQALGQGPQFIFQYYREEENGRGNFPPRFSGLQFPNYSSELNVNALELDDSALYLCASSFTGADTEAFFGQGTRLTVV.

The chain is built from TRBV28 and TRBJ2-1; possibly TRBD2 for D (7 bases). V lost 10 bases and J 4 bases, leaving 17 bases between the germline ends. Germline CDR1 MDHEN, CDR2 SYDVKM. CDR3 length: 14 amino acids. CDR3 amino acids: CATKGGGSYNEQFF. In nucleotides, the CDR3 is TGTGCCACTAAGGGAGGGGGAAGTTACAATGAGCAGTTCTTC.

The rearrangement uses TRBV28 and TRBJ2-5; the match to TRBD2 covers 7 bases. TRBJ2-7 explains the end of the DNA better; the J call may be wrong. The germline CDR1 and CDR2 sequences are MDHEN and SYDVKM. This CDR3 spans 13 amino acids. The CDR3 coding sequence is TGTGCCAGCAGGGGAGGGGTCTCCTACGAGCAGTACTTC. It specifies CASRGGVSYEQYF.

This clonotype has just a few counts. This CDR3 is CSARGARQETQYF. The CDR3 nucleotides are TGCAGTGCTAGGGGAGCCCGTCAAGAGACCCAGTACTTC. V usage is TRBV20-1 and J usage is TRBJ2-5; maybe TRBD2 (5 bases). Trimming cost V 3 bases and J 2 bases, with 10 bases left between them. The CDR3 is 13 residues long. The germline V gene encodes CDR1 DFQATT and CDR2 SNEGSKA (reference sequence).

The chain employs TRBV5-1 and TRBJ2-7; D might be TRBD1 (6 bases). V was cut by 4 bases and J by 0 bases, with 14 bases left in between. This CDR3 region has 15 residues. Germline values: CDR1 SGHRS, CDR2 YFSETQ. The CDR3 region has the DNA TGCGCCAGCAGCCCCTCGCAGGGGCTCTCCTACGAGCAGTACTTC. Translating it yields CASSPSQGLSYEQYF.

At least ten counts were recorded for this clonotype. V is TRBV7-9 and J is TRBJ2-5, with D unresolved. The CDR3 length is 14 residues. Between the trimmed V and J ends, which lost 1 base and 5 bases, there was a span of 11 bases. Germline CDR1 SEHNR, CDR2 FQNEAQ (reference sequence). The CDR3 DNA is TGTGCCAGCAGCTTAGAGTTGCTGGAGGAGACCCAGTACTTC. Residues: CASSLELLEETQYF.

The chain's CDR3 is CASSLRRSNTGELFF. The CDR3 coding sequence is TGTGCCAGCAGTTTACGACGGTCGAACACCGGGGAGCTGTTTTTT. The rearrangement uses TRBV12-3 or TRBV12-4 and TRBJ2-2; D ambiguous. The CDR3 has 15 amino acids. Trimming removed 2 bases at V and 0 bases at J, with 7 bases between.

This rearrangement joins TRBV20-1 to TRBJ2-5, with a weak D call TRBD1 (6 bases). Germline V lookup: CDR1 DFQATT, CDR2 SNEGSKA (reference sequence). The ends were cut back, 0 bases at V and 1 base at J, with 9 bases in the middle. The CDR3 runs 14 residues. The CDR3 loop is CSAREDSAQETQYF. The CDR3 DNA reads TGCAGTGCTAGAGAGGACAGTGCCCAAGAGACCCAGTACTTC.